The 10 T cell receptor beta chains in this list originate from one sample, sequenced in a study of blood T cell repertoires in COVID-19. Here immunoSEQ multiplex PCR was the method, and the copy in TCRdb shows in-frame clones only, minus some. The sample includes about 180,000 clones, about nine tenths of them seen just once. Specimen: PBMCs or T cells enriched from blood (not recorded which). The receptors derive from a woman aged 18-29 years who had recovered from COVID-19.

The chain employs TRBV24-1 and TRBJ2-1, with D tentatively TRBD2 (5 bases). V was trimmed by 0 bases and J by 8 bases, leaving 13 bases between them. The CDR3 length is 15 residues. Germline CDR1 is KGHDR and CDR2 is SFDVKD. The CDR3 nucleotides read TGTGCCACCAGTGATTTGAGCGATTTGGAGGATGAGCAGTTCTTC. It yields the protein CATSDLSDLEDEQFF.

The chain uses TRBV5-6 and TRBJ1-1; D gene unclear. This CDR3 is built from 14 residues. V was cut by 1 base and J by 0 bases, with 7 bases left in between. Germline lookup yields CDR1 SGHDT and CDR2 YYEEEE. CDR3 loop: CASSLLSLNTEAFF. The CDR3 region has the DNA TGTGCCAGCAGCTTGCTGTCCCTGAACACTGAAGCTTTCTTT. The full variable domain, its missing parts supplied by reference TRBV5-6 and TRBJ1-1, is DAGVTQSPTHLIKTRGQQVTLRCSPKSGHDTVSWYQQALGQGPQFIFQYYEEEERQRGNFPDRFSGHQFPNYSSELNVNALLLGDSALYLCASSLLSLNTEAFFGQGTRLTVV.

V is TRBV5-1 and J is TRBJ2-1, with 9 bases aligning to TRBD2. CDR1 and CDR2 (germline): SGHRS, YFSETQ. The CDR3 loop spans 12 amino acids. Trimming removed 5 bases from V and 9 bases from J; junction bases left unmatched: 3. The CDR3 bases are TGCGCCAGCAGGCTAGCGGGGTTTGAGCAGTTCTTC. This gives the protein CASRLAGFEQFF.

This chain links TRBV5-1 with TRBJ2-5; 13 nucleotides align to TRBD2. Germline V lookup: CDR1 SGHRS, CDR2 YFSETQ. The CDR3 is 17 residues long. Unmatched junction bases numbered 11, after V lost 4 bases and J lost 5 bases. CDR3 DNA: TGCGCCAGCAGCCCATGGACTAGCGGGAGTGGGAAGGAGACCCAGTACTTC. This codes for CASSPWTSGSGKETQYF.

The V call is TRBV18, the J call TRBJ2-3; TRBD2 aligns across 12 bases. The CDR3 runs 16 residues. Germline CDR1 and CDR2: KGHSH and LQKENI. J was trimmed by 2 bases and V by 7 bases; bases with no gene match: 7. Here the CDR3 DNA reads TGTGCCAGCTTCCCCGGACTAGCGGGGATCACAGATACGCAGTATTTT. Its translation: CASFPGLAGITDTQYF.

This chain connects TRBV11-2 to TRBJ1-6; TRBD1 is a possible D gene (6 bases). V was clipped by 6 bases and J by 8 bases, with 20 bases between them. This CDR3 has 16 amino acids. From germline, CDR1 is SGHAT and CDR2 FQNNGV. For the CDR3, the DNA is TGTGCCAGCAGTTTTCACCTGGGGGCTGTATATTCACCCCTCCACTTT. Amino acids: CASSFHLGAVYSPLHF.

The CDR3 bases are TGTGCCAGCAGCTTGGAACGGGACACTGAAGCTTTCTTT. The encoded protein is CASSLERDTEAFF. This chain links TRBV5-4 with TRBJ1-1; D not certain. From germline, CDR1 is SGHNT and CDR2 YYREEE (reference sequence). The CDR3 runs 13 residues. Trimming left V 0 bases short and J 3 bases short, with 6 bases between.

This clone was counted once. This chain connects TRBV2 to TRBJ1-4; D remains unclear. The germline gives CDR1 SNHLY, CDR2 FYNNEI. The CDR3 consists of 16 residues. Deletions cut 2 bases from V and 3 bases from J, with 13 bases between. The CDR3 spells CASSERSGRANEKLFF. The DNA for the CDR3 is TGTGCCAGCAGTGAACGGTCCGGGAGGGCTAATGAAAAACTGTTTTTT.

This clone was picked up one time. The V call is TRBV10-3, the J call TRBJ1-4, with unresolved D. V was trimmed by 0 bases and J by 8 bases, leaving 13 bases between them. CDR1 is ENHRY, CDR2 SYGVKD, per germline. This CDR3 comprises 15 residues. The CDR3: CAISESTDFGEKLFF. The CDR3 coding sequence is TGTGCCATCAGTGAGTCGACTGATTTCGGAGAAAAACTGTTTTTT.

This clone has a handful of counts. J is TRBJ1-5 and V is TRBV7-2; D is ambiguous. Trimming shortened V by 1 base and J by 7 bases, and 11 bases separated the two germline ends. Germline V gene data show CDR1 as SGHTA and CDR2 as FQGNSA. The CDR3 consists of 14 residues. CDR3: CASSLGPDKQPQHF. CDR3 DNA sequence: TGTGCCAGCAGCTTAGGGCCCGACAAACAGCCCCAGCATTTT.